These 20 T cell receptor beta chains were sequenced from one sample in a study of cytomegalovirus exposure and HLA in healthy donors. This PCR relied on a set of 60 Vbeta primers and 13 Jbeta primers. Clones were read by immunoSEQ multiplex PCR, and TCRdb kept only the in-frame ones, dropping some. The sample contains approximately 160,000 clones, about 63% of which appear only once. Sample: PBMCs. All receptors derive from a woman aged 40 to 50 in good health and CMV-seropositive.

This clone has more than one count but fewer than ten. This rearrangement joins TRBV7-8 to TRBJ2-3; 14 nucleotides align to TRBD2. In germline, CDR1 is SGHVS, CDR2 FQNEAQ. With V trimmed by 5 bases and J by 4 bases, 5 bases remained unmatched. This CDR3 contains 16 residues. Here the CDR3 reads CASSPGTSGRADTQYF. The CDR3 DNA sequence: TGTGCCAGCAGCCCAGGGACTAGCGGGAGAGCAGATACGCAGTATTTT.

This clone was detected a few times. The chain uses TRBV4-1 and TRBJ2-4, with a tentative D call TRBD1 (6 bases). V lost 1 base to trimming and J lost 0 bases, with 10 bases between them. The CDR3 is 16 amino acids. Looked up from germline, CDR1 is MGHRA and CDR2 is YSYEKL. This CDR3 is CASSQVWGPAKNIQYF. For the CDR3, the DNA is TGCGCCAGCAGCCAAGTTTGGGGGCCAGCCAAAAACATTCAGTACTTC.

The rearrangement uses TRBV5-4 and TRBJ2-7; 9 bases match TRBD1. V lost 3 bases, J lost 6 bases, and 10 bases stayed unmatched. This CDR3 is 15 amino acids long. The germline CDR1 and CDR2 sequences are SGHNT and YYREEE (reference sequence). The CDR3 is CASSYSRDRVLEQYF. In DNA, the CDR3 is TGTGCCAGCAGCTATTCCCGGGACAGGGTACTCGAGCAGTACTTC.

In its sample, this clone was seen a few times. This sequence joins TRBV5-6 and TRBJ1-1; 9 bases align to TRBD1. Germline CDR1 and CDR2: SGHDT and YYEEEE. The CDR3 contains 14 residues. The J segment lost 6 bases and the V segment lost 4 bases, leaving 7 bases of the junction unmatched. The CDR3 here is CASSSGQGSAEAFF. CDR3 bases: TGTGCCAGCAGCAGTGGACAGGGGAGCGCTGAAGCTTTCTTT.

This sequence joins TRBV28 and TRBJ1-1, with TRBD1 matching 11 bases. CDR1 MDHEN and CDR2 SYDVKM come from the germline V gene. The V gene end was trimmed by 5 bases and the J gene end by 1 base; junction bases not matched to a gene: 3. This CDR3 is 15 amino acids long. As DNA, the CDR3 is TGTGCCAGCAGTCCAGGACAGGGGGCGAACACTGAAGCTTTCTTT. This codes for CASSPGQGANTEAFF. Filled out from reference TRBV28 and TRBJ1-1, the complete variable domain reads DVKVTQSSRYLVKRTGEKVFLECVQDMDHENMFWYRQDPGLGLRLIYFSYDVKMKEKGDIPEGYSVSREKKERFSLILESASTNQTSMYLCASSPGQGANTEAFFGQGTRLTVV.

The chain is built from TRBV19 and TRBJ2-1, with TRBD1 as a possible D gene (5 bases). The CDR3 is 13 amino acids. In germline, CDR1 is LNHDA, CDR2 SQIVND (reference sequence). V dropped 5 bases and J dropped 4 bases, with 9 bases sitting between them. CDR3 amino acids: CASSPTEYNEQFF. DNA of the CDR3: TGTGCCAGTAGTCCGACAGAGTACAATGAGCAGTTCTTC.

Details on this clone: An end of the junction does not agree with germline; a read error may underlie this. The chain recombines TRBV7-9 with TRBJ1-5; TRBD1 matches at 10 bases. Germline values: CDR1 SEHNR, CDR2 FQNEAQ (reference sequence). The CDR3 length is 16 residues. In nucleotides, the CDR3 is TGTTCCAGCAGCTTAGTTGTGGACAGGGGGAATCAGCCCCAGCATTTT. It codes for CSSSLVVDRGNQPQHF.

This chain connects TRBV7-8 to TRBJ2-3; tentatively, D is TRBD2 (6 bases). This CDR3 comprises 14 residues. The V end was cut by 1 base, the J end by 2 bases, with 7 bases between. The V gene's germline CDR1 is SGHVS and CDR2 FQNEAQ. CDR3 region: CASSLGGVTDTQYF. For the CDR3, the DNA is TGTGCCAGCAGCTTAGGCGGGGTCACAGATACGCAGTATTTT. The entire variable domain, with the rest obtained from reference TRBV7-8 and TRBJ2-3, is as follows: GAGVSQSPRYKVAKRGQDVALRCDPISGHVSLFWYQQALGQGPEFLTYFQNEAQLDKSGLPSDRFFAERPEGSVSTLKIQRTQQEDSAVYLCASSLGGVTDTQYFGPGTRLTVL.

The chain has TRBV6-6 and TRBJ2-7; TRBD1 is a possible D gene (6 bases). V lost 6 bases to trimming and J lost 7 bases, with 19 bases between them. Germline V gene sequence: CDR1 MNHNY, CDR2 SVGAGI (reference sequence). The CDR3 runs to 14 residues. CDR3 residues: CASSPRGLTGEQYF. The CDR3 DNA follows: TGTGCCAGCAGCCCCAGGGGTTTAACGGGGGAGCAGTACTTC.

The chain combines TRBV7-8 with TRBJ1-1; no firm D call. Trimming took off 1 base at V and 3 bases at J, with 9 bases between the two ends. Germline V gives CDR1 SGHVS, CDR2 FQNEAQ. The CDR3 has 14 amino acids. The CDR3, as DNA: TGTGCCAGCAGCTTAGACGGGTTCGACACTGAAGCTTTCTTT. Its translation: CASSLDGFDTEAFF. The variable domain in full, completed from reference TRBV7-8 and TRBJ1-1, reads GAGVSQSPRYKVAKRGQDVALRCDPISGHVSLFWYQQALGQGPEFLTYFQNEAQLDKSGLPSDRFFAERPEGSVSTLKIQRTQQEDSAVYLCASSLDGFDTEAFFGQGTRLTVV.

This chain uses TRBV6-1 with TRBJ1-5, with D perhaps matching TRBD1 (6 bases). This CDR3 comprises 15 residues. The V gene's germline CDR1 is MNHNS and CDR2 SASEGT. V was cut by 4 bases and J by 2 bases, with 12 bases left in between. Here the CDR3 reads CASSAQTGRNQPQHF. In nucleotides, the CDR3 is TGTGCCAGCAGTGCCCAGACAGGTCGCAATCAGCCCCAGCATTTT.

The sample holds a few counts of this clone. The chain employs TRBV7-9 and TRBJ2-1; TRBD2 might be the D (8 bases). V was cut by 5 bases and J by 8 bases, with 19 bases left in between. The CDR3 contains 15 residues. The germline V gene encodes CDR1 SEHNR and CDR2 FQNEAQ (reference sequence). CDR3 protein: CASSLPSGQGDEQFF. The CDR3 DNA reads TGTGCCAGCAGCCTACCTAGCGGGCAGGGGGATGAGCAGTTCTTC.

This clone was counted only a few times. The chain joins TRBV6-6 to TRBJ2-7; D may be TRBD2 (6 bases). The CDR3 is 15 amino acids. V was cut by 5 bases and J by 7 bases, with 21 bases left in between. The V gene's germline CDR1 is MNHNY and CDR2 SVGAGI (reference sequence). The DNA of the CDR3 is TGTGCCAGCAGTCGGGGCCGGGTCCCCGCGGGGGAGCAGTACTTC. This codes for CASSRGRVPAGEQYF.

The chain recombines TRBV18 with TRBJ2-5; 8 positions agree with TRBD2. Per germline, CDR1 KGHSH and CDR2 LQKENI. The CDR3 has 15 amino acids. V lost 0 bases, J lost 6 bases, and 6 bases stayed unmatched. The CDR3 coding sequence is TGTGCCAGCTCACCACCGGCGGGGGGCAGGAAGACCCAGTACTTC. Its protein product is CASSPPAGGRKTQYF.

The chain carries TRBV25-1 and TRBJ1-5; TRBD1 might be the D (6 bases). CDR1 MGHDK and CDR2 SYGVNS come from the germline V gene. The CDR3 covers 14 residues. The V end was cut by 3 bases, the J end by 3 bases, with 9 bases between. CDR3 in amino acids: CASSDPGDNQPQHF. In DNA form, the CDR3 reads TGTGCCAGCAGTGACCCAGGGGACAATCAGCCCCAGCATTTT.

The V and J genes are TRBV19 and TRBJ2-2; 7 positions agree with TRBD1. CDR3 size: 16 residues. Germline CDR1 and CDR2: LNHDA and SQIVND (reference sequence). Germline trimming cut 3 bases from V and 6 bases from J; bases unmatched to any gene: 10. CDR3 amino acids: CASSISGRGLAGELFF. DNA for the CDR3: TGTGCCAGTAGTATTAGTGGCAGGGGGTTGGCCGGGGAGCTGTTTTTT.

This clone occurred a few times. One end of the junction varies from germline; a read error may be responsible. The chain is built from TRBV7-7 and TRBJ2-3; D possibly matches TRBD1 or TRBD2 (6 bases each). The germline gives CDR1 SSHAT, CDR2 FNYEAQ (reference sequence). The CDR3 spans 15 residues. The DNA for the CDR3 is TGTGCTAGCAGCTTAGGGGGAGGAAACACAGATACGCAGTATTTT. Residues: CASSLGGGNTDTQYF.

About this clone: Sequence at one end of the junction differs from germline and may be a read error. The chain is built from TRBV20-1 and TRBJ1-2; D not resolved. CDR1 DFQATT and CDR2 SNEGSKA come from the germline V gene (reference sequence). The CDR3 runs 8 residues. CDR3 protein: CSASLSPF. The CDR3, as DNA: TGCAGTGCTAGTTTGAGCCCCTTC.

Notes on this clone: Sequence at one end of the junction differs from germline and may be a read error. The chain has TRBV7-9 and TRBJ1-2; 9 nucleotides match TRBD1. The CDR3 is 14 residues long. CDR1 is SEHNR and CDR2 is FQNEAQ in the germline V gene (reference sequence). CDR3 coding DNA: TGTGCCAGCAGCACGACAGGGGGGGACTATGGCTACCCCTTC. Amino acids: CASSTTGGDYGYPF.

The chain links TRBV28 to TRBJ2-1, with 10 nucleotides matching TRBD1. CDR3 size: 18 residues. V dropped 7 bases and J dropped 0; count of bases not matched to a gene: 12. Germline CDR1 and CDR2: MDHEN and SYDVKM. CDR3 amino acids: CASTPGQGRSSSYNEQFF. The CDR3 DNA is TGTGCCAGCACCCCGGGACAGGGGCGTTCTAGCTCCTACAATGAGCAGTTCTTC.